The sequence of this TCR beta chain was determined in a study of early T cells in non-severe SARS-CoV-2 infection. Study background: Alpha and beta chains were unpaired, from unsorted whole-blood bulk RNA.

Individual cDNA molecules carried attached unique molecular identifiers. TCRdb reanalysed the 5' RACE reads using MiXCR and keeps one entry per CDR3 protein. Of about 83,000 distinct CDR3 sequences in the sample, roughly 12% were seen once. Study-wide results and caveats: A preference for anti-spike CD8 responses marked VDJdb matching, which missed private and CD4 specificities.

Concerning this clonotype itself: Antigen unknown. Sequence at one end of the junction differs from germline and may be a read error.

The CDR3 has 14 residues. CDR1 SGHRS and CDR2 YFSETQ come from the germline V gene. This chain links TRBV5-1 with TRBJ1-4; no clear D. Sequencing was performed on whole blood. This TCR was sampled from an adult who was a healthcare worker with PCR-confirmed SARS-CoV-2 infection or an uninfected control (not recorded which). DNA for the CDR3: TGCACCAGCAGCTTTTTGGGTCTGCAGGAAAAACTGTTTTTT. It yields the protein CTSSFLGLQEKLFF.